This TCR beta chain was recorded in a study of CD8 T cells in ankylosing spondylitis. Remarks on this clonotype: The antigen remains undetermined.

Study-wide points: In ankylosing spondylitis blood, a motif of 7 to 9 highly homologous TCR beta variants appeared characteristic.

Each TCR beta library was made by quantitative 5'-RACE that incorporated molecular barcodes. TCRdb reprocessed the 5' RACE reads via MiXCR and lists one record per CDR3 protein. The sample includes 350,000 to 550,000 distinct CDR3 sequences, approximately 26% of them seen just once. This CDR3 is 17 amino acids long. The V segment lost 2 bases and the J segment 5 bases; nucleotides outside the gene matches: 13. Germline assignment: CDR1 SEHNR and CDR2 FQNEAQ (reference sequence). V usage is TRBV7-9 and J usage is TRBJ2-5, with 8 bases fitting TRBD1. This clonotype was sampled from a male donor with ankylosing spondylitis. The sequenced material came from blood, either unsorted or a sorted T cell fraction (not recorded which). CDR3 amino acids: CASSLTTGQGAWETQYF. DNA of the CDR3: TGTGCCAGCAGCTTAACCACAGGACAGGGCGCTTGGGAGACCCAGTACTTC.